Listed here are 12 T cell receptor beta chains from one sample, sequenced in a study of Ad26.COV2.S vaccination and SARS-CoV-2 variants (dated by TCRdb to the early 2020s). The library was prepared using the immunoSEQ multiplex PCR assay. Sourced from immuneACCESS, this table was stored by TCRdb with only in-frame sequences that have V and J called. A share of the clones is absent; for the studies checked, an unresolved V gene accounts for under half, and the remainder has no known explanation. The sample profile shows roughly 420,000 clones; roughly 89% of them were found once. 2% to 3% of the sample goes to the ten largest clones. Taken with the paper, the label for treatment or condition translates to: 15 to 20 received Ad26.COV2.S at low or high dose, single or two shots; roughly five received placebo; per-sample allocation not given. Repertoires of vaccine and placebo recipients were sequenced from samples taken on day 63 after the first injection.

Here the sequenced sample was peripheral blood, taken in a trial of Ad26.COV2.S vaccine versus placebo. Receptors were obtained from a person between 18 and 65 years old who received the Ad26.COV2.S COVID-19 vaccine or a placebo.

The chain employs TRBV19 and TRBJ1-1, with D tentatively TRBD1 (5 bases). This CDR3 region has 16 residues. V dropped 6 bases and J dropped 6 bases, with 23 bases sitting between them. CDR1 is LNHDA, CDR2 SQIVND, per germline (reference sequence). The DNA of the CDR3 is TGTGCCAGTAGGACCGCGGGGGGGGACGACACCGCTGAAGCTTTCTTT. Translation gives CASRTAGGDDTAEAFF.

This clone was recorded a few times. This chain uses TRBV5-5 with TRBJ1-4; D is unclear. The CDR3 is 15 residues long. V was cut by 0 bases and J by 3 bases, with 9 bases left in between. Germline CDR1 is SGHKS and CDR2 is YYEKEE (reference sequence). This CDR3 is CASSLVAAPNEKLFF. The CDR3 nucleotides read TGTGCCAGCAGCTTGGTGGCGGCCCCTAATGAAAAACTGTTTTTT.

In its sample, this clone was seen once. The CDR3 DNA follows: TGCAGCGTTCGGAAGGTCGGAAAACTGTTTTTT. This sequence encodes CSVRKVGKLFF. The chain couples TRBV29-1 to TRBJ1-4; D is ambiguous. CDR1 is SQVTM and CDR2 is ANQGSEA in the germline V gene. V was trimmed by 5 bases and J by 10 bases, leaving 11 bases between them. The CDR3 sequence is 11 residues long.

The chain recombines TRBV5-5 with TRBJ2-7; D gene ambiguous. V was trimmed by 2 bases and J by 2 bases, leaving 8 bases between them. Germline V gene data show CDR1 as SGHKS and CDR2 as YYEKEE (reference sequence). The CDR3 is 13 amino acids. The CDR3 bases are TGTGCCAGCAGCTTCCAGCGAACCTACGAGCAGTACGTC. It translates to CASSFQRTYEQYV.

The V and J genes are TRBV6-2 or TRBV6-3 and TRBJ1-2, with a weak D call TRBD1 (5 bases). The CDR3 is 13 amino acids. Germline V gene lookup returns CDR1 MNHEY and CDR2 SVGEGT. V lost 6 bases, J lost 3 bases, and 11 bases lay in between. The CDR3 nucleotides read TGTGCCAGCAGCTTAGACAGCGACTATGGCTACACCTTC. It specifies CASSLDSDYGYTF.

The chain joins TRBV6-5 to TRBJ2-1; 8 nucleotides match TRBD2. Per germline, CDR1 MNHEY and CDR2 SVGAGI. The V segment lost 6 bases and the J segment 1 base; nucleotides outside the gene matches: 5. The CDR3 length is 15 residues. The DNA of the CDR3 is TGTGCCAGCAGCTCCGGGACTAGATCCTACAATGAGCAGTTCTTC. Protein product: CASSSGTRSYNEQFF.

The CDR3 protein is CASSRPGQRDNEQFF. CDR3 in DNA: TGTGCCAGCTCACGGCCGGGACAGAGAGACAATGAGCAGTTCTTC. V usage is TRBV18 and J usage is TRBJ2-1; 7 bases agree with TRBD1. CDR1 is KGHSH and CDR2 is LQKENI in the germline V gene. CDR3 length equals 15 residues. The V and J ends lost 4 bases and 5 bases, in that order; junction bases with no gene match: 8.

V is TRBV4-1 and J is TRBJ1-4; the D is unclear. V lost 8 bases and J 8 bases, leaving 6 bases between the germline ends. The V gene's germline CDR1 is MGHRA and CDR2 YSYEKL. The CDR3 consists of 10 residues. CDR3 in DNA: TGCGCCAGCCTCGGAGAAAAACTGTTTTTT. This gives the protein CASLGEKLFF.

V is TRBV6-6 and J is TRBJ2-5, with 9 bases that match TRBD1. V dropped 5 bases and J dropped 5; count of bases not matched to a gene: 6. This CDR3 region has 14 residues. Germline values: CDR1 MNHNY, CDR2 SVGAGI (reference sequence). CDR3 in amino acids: CASSQGTGSETQYF. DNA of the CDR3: TGTGCCAGCAGTCAGGGGACAGGGAGCGAGACCCAGTACTTC.

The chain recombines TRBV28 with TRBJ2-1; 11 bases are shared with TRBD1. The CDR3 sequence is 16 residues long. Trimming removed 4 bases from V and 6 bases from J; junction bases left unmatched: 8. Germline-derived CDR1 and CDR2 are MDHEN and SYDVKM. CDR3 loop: CASSYVPGTGGNEQFF. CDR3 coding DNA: TGTGCCAGCAGTTATGTCCCCGGGACAGGGGGCAATGAGCAGTTCTTC. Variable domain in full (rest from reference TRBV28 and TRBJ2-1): DVKVTQSSRYLVKRTGEKVFLECVQDMDHENMFWYRQDPGLGLRLIYFSYDVKMKEKGDIPEGYSVSREKKERFSLILESASTNQTSMYLCASSYVPGTGGNEQFFGPGTRLTVL.

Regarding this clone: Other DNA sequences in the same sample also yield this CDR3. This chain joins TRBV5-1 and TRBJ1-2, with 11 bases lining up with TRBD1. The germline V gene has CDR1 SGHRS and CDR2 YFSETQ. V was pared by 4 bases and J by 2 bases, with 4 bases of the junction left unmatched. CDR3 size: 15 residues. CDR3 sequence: CASSLGQGVNYGYTF. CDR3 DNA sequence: TGCGCCAGCAGCCTGGGACAGGGGGTGAACTATGGCTACACCTTC. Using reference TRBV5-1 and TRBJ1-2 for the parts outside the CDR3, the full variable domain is KAGVTQTPRYLIKTRGQQVTLSCSPISGHRSVSWYQQTPGQGLQFLFEYFSETQRNKGNFPGRFSGRQFSNSRSEMNVSTLELGDSALYLCASSLGQGVNYGYTFGSGTRLTVV.

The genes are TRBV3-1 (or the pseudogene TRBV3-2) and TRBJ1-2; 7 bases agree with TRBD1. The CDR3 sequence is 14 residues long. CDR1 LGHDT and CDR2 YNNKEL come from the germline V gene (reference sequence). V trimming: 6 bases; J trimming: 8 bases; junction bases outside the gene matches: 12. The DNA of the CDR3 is TGTGCCAGCAGTCAACAACCAAACAGGGGCGGCTACACCTTC. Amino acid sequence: CASSQQPNRGGYTF.